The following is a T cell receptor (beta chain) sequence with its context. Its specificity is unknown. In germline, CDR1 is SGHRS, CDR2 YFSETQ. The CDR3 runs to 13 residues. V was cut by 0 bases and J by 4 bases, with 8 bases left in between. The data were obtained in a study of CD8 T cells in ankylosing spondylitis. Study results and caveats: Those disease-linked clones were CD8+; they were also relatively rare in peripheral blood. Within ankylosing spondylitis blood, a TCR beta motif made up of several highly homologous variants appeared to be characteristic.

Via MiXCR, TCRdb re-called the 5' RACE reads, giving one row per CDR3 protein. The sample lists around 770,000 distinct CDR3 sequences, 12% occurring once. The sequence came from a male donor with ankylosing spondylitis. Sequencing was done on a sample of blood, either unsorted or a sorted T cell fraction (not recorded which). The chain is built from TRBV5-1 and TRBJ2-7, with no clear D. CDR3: CASSLVAEYEQYF. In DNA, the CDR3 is TGCGCCAGCAGCTTGGTGGCAGAGTACGAGCAGTACTTC.